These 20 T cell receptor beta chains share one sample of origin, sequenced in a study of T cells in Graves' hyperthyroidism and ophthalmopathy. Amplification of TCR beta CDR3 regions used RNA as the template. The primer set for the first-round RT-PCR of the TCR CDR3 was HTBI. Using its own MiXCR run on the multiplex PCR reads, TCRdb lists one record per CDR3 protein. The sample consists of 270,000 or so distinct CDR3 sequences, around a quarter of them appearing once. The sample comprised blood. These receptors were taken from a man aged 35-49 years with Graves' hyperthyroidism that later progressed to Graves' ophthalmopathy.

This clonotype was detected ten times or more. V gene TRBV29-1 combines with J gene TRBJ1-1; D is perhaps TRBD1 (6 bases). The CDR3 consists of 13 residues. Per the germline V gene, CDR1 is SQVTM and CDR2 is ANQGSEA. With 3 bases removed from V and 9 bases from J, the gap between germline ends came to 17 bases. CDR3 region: CSVDSIRGLKAFF. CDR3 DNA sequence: TGCAGCGTTGATTCGATCAGGGGATTGAAAGCTTTCTTT.

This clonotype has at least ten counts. The CDR3 DNA is TGTGCCAGCAGCACCATGTTGGGGCCTGACTATGGCTACACCTTC. Translating gives CASSTMLGPDYGYTF. V and J are TRBV7-9 and TRBJ1-2, with D perhaps TRBD1 (5 bases). Per germline, CDR1 SEHNR and CDR2 FQNEAQ (reference sequence). V was shortened by 5 bases and J by 3 bases, with 16 bases between the two germline ends. The CDR3 is 15 residues long.

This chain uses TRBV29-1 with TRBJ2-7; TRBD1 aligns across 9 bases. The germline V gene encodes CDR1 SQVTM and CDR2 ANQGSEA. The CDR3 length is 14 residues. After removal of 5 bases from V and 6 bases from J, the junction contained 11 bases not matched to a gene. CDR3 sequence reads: CSVRSGTGNLEQYF. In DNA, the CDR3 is TGCAGCGTTCGTTCCGGGACAGGGAATCTCGAGCAGTACTTC.

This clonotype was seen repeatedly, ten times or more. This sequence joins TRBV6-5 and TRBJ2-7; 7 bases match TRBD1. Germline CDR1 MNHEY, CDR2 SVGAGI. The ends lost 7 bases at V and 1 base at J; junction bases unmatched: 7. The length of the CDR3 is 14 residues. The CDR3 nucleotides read TGTGCCAGCACTCGAATGGGACAGTCCTACGAGCAGTACTTC. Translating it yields CASTRMGQSYEQYF.

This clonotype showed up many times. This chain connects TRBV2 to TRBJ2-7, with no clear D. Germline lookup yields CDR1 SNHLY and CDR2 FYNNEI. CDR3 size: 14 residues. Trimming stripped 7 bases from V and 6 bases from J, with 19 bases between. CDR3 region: CASTRTSATGEQYF. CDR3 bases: TGTGCCAGCACCCGCACGAGCGCCACTGGCGAGCAGTACTTC. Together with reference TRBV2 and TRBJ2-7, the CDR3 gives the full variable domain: EPEVTQTPSHQVTQMGQEVILRCVPISNHLYFYWYRQILGQKVEFLVSFYNNEISEKSEIFDDQFSVERPDGSNFTLKIRSTKLEDSAMYFCASTRTSATGEQYFGPGTRLTVT.

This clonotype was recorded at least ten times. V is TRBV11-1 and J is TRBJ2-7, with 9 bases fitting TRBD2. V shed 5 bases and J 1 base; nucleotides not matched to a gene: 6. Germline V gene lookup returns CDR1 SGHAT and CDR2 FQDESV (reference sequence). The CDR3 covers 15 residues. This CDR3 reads CASSPRLAGSYEQYF. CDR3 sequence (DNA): TGTGCCAGCAGCCCCCGGCTAGCGGGGTCCTACGAGCAGTACTTC.

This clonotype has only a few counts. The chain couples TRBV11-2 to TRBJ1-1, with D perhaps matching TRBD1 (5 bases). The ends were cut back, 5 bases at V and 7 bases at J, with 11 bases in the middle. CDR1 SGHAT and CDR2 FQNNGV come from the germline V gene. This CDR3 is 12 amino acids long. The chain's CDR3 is CASSQGTLEAFF. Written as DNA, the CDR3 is TGTGCCAGCAGCCAAGGGACGCTTGAAGCTTTCTTT.

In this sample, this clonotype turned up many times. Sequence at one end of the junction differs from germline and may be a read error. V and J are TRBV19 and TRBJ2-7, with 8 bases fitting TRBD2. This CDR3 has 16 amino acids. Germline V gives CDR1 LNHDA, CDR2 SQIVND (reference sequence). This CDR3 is CASRDAFTSGTYKQYF. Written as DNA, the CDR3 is TGTGCCAGCCGCGATGCCTTTACTAGCGGTACCTACAAGCAGTACTTC.

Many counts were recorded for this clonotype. The CDR3 bases are TGCGCCAGCAGCCAAGATCAATGGGGCAGGGTGGGCAATCAGCCCCAGCATTTT. Amino acid sequence: CASSQDQWGRVGNQPQHF. The rearrangement joins TRBV4-1 to TRBJ1-5, with TRBD1 as a possible D gene (5 bases). This CDR3 is built from 18 residues. Germline loops: CDR1 MGHRA, CDR2 YSYEKL. Trimming pared 0 bases from V and 2 bases from J, leaving 17 bases between.

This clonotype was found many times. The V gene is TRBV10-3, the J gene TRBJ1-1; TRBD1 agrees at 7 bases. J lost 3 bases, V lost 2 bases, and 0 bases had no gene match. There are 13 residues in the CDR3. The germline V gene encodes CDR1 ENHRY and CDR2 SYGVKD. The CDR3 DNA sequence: TGTGCCATCAGTGAGACAGGGGACACTGAAGCTTTCTTT. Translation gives CAISETGDTEAFF.

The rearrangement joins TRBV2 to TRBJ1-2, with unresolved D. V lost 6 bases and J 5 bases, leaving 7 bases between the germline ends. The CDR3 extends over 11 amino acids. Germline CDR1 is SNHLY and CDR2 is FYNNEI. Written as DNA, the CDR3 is TGTGCCAGCAGATCCGGGTATGGCTACACCTTC. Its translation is CASRSGYGYTF.

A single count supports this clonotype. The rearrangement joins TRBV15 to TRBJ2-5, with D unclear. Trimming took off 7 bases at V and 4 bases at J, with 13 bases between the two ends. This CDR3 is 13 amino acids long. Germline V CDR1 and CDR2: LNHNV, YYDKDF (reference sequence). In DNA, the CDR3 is TGTGCCACCAAGTTGGTTCGGTCAGAGACCCAGTACTTC. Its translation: CATKLVRSETQYF.

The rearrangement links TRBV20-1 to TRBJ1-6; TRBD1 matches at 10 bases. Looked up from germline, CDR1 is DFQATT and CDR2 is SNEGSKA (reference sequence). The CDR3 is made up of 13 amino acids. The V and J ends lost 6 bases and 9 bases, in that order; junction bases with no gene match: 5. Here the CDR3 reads CSAGTGASSPLHF. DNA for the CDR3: TGCAGTGCGGGGACAGGGGCCTCTTCACCCCTCCACTTT.

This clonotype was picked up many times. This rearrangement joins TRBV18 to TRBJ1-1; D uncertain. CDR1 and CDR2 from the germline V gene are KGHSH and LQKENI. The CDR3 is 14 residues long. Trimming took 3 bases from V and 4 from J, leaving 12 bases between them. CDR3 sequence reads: CASSPGRVSTEAFF. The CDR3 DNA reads TGTGCCAGCTCACCGGGCCGGGTAAGCACTGAAGCTTTCTTT.

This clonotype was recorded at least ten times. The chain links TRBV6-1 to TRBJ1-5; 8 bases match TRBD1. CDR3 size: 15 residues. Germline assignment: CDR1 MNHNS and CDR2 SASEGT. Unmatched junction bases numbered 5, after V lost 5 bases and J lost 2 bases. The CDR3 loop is CASSQDRARNQPQHF. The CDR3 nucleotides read TGTGCCAGCAGTCAGGACAGGGCCCGCAATCAGCCCCAGCATTTT.

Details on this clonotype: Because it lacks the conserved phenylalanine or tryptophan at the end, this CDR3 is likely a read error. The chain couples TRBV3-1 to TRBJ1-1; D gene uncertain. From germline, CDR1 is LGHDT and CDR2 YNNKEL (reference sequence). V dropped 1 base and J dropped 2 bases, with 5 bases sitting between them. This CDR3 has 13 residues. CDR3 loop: CASSQASNTEAFV. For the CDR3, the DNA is TGTGCCAGCAGCCAAGCTAGCAACACTGAAGCTTTCGTT.

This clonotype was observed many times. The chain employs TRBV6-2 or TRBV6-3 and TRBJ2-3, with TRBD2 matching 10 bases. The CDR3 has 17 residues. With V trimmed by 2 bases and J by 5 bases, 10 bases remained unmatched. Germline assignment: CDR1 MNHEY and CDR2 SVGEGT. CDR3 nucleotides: TGTGCCAGCAGTTACGAGGGTAGCGGGAGGAGAGAAGATACGCAGTATTTT. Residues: CASSYEGSGRREDTQYF.

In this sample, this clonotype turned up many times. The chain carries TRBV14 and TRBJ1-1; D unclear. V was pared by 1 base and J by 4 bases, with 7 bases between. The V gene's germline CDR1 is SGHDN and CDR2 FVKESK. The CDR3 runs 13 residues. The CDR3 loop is CASSQGMSTEAFF. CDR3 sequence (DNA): TGTGCCAGCAGCCAAGGTATGAGCACTGAAGCTTTCTTT.

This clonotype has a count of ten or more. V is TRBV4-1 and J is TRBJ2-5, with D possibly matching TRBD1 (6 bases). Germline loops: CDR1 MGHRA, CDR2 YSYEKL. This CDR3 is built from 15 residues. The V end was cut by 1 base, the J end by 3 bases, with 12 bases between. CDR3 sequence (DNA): TGCGCCAGCAGCCAAGCCTGGACAGTAAAAGAGACCCAGTACTTC. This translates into CASSQAWTVKETQYF.

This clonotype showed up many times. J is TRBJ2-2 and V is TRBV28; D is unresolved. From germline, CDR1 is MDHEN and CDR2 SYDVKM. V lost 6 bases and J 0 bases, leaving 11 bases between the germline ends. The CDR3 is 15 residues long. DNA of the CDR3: TGTGCCAGCAGAGACACACTCACGAACACCGGGGAGCTGTTTTTT. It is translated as CASRDTLTNTGELFF.